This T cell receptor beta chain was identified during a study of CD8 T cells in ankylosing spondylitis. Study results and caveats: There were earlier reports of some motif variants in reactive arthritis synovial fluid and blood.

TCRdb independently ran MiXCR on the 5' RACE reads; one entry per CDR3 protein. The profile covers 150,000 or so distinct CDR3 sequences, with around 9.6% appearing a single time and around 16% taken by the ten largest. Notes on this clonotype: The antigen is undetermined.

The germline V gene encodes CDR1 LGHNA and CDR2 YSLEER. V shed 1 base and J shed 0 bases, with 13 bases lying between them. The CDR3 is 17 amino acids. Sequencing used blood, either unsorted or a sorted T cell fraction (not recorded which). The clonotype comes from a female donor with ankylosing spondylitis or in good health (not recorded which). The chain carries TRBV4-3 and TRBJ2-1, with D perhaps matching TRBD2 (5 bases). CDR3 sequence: CASSQALAYSSYNEQFF. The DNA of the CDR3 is TGCGCCAGCAGCCAAGCTCTAGCCTATAGCTCCTACAATGAGCAGTTCTTC.